This TCR beta chain emerged from a study of blood T cell repertoires in COVID-19. The overall study: There were acute and convalescent COVID-19 samples, and they came from the United States, Italy and Spain. Nucleic acid was either cDNA or gDNA, and it came from T cells, B-cell-depleted T cells, or PBMCs.

V shed 5 bases, J shed 6 bases, and the junction held 9 bases outside the gene matches. This CDR3 has 14 residues. CDR1 SGHNT and CDR2 YYREEE come from the germline V gene (reference sequence). Method: immunoSEQ multiplex PCR; TCRdb's copy keeps in-frame clones and lacks some. The sample lists 150,000 or so clones; about 87% were seen once. This chain links TRBV5-4 with TRBJ2-7; 9 bases are a match to TRBD1. Sequencing input: peripheral blood. This clonotype originated in a woman in her 50s with acute or convalescent COVID-19. The CDR3 nucleotides are TGTGCCAGCAGGTCCGGGACAGGGCCCTCCGAGCAGTACTTC. Translation gives CASRSGTGPSEQYF.